This T cell receptor beta chain derives from a study of T cell responses to AZD1222 COVID-19 vaccine. In the case of this clone: Its specificity is unknown.

Study results and limitations: Only five to seven individuals given AZD1222 were seropositive at baseline.

Germline V gives CDR1 SNHLY, CDR2 FYNNEI. The V end was cut by 1 base, the J end by 0 bases, with 4 bases between. This CDR3 comprises 14 residues. The table came from immunoSEQ multiplex PCR; TCRdb's copy has only in-frame clones and leaves some out. This table has about 160,000 clones, approximately 90% appearing once. The clonotype comes from an adult in good health. The chain carries TRBV2 and TRBJ1-5; D ambiguous. The starting material was peripheral blood, obtained on day 0 of MenACWY control vaccination. This CDR3 is CASSEGYSNQPQHF. The DNA for the CDR3 is TGTGCCAGCAGTGAAGGATATAGCAATCAGCCCCAGCATTTT.